The entry that follows covers one TCR beta chain sequence. The antigen is not known. This entry is derived from a study of read filtering for tumor transcriptome and immune sequencing. Study summary: TCR-mapped reads were about 3.5 to 11 million with IR-seq versus 85 to 1273 with RNA-seq.

Study-wide results and limits: Sorted CD138-negative bone marrow cells were not purified T cells.

Looked up from germline, CDR1 is SGHRS and CDR2 is YFSETQ. This CDR3 has 13 amino acids. Trimming took off 6 bases at V and 7 bases at J, with 13 bases between the two ends. The library was built from 400 ng RNA with molecular barcoded adaptors for alpha/delta and beta/gamma chains. TCRdb fed the reads into MiXCR, producing one record per CDR3 protein. The sample shows approximately 57,000 distinct CDR3 sequences, approximately 13% of them seen only once. This TCR was recovered from a donor at least 40 years old with multiple myeloma. Sequences were obtained from a population of CD138-negative cells sorted from bone marrow. The rearrangement uses TRBV5-1 and TRBJ2-2, with D uncertain. CDR3 DNA sequence: TGCGCCAGCACCCAGATAGGCAACGGGGAGCTGTTTTTT. Translated: CASTQIGNGELFF.